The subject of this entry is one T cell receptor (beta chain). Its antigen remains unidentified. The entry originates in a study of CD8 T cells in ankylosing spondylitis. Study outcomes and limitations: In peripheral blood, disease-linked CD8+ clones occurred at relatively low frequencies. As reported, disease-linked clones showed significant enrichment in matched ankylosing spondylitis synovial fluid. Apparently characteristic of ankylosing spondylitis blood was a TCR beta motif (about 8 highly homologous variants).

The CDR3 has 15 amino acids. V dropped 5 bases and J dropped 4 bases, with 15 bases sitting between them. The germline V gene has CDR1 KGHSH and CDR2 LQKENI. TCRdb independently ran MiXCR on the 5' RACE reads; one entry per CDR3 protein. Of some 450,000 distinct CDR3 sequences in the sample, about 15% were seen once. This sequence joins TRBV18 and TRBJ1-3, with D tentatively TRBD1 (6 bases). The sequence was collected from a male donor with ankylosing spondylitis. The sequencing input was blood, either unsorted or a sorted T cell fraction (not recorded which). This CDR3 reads CASSTGNSGGNTIYF. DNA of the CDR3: TGTGCCAGCTCAACAGGGAACAGCGGAGGAAACACCATATATTTT. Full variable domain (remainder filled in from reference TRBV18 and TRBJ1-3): NAGVMQNPRHLVRRRGQEARLRCSPMKGHSHVYWYRQLPEEGLKFMVYLQKENIIDESGMPKERFSAEFPKEGPSILRIQQVVRGDSAAYFCASSTGNSGGNTIYFGEGSWLTVV.